This record looks at one TCR beta chain sequence and its context. Its target is not known. The data are from a study of T cells expressing NK-cell markers. Study summary: Within the sequenced cohort of eight donors, seven exhibited HCMV seropositivity and one was seronegative. Study-level findings and limits: A few donors likewise had their CD3+CD56-NKG2C+ fraction led by these clonotypes. The contribution of dominant NKG2C+ clonotypes to CD8+ T cells in a handful of donors was about 1.0-7.0%.

It was by 5'RACE template switching with UMIs that TCR beta cDNA was made. Reanalyzing the 5' RACE reads, TCRdb keeps one entry per CDR3 protein, without DNA. This sample's table reports 550,000 to 600,000 distinct CDR3 sequences. There are 13 residues in the CDR3. Per germline, CDR1 SQVTM and CDR2 ANQGSEA. Sequencing was done on a sample of blood T cells: a sorted CD56 or NKG2C T cell subset, CD4+ or CD8+ T cells, or bulk PBMC T cells (not recorded which). The V and J genes are TRBV29-1 and TRBJ2-5; as DNA is missing, the TRBD1 call by TCRdb cannot be tested. This TCR was recovered from a man aged 18 to 35 in good health. CDR3 protein: CSDSRGRGETQYF.